Following are 29 T cell receptor beta chains from one sample sequenced in a study of control samples from healthy donors and cancer patients. TCRdb's table, derived via immunoSEQ multiplex PCR, lists solely in-frame clones and lacks some. The sample includes around 92,000 clones, approximately 78% of them seen just once. The sample taken for sequencing was blood. The receptors were sampled from a man aged 55 to 70 in good health.

The gene calls are TRBV19 and TRBJ2-7; the D is unclear. CDR3 length: 12 residues. CDR1 is LNHDA, CDR2 SQIVND, per germline (reference sequence). Trimming left V 4 bases short and J 5 bases short, with 9 bases between. CDR3 residues: CASSSWGNEQYF. For the CDR3, the DNA is TGTGCCAGTAGTAGTTGGGGAAACGAGCAGTACTTC.

The chain combines TRBV4-1 with TRBJ2-2; D gene uncertain. The germline V and J ends were trimmed by 4 bases and 1 base, with 7 bases remaining between them. This CDR3 has 14 amino acids. The V gene's germline CDR1 is MGHRA and CDR2 YSYEKL. CDR3 coding DNA: TGCGCCAGCAGCCCATTTCTGAACACCGGGGAGCTGTTTTTT. It is translated as CASSPFLNTGELFF.

V usage is TRBV10-3 and J usage is TRBJ2-3; no clear D. V was shortened by 3 bases and J by 2 bases, with 9 bases between the two germline ends. The CDR3 consists of 14 residues. Germline CDR1 reads ENHRY; CDR2 reads SYGVKD. The CDR3 region is CAISEVAFTDTQYF. For the CDR3, the DNA is TGTGCCATCAGTGAAGTGGCGTTCACAGATACGCAGTATTTT.

The chain employs TRBV30 and TRBJ1-5; a possible D gene is TRBD1 (5 bases). Germline V gene data show CDR1 as GTSNPN and CDR2 as SVGIG (reference sequence). The length of the CDR3 is 15 residues. Trimming pared 2 bases from V and 4 bases from J, leaving 15 bases between. The CDR3 spells CAWSLRDGGNQPQHF. CDR3 DNA: TGTGCCTGGAGTCTCCGGGACGGTGGAAATCAGCCCCAGCATTTT. Full variable domain (missing parts from reference TRBV30 and TRBJ1-5): SQTIHQWPATLVQPVGSPLSLECTVEGTSNPNLYWYRQAAGRGLQLLFYSVGIGQISSEVPQNLSASRPQDRQFILSSKKLLLSDSGFYLCAWSLRDGGNQPQHFGDGTRLSIL.

The chain employs TRBV19 and TRBJ1-2; D is possibly TRBD1 (6 bases). The V end was cut by 7 bases, the J end by 4 bases, with 19 bases between. The germline V gene encodes CDR1 LNHDA and CDR2 SQIVND (reference sequence). The CDR3 length is 15 residues. The CDR3: CASTATGPASYGYTF. Written as DNA, the CDR3 is TGTGCCAGTACCGCAACAGGGCCTGCTTCCTATGGCTACACCTTC.

V gene TRBV9 combines with J gene TRBJ2-5; maybe TRBD2 (5 bases). Germline CDR1 is SGDLS and CDR2 is YYNGEE. V was trimmed by 3 bases and J by 4 bases, leaving 7 bases between them. The CDR3 length is 12 residues. CDR3 in DNA: TGTGCCAGCAGCGAACGGGGAGAGACCCAGTACTTC. As protein: CASSERGETQYF. Together with reference TRBV9 and TRBJ2-5, the CDR3 gives the full variable domain: DSGVTQTPKHLITATGQRVTLRCSPRSGDLSVYWYQQSLDQGLQFLIQYYNGEERAKGNILERFSAQQFPDLHSELNLSSLELGDSALYFCASSERGETQYFGPGTRLLVL.

This chain joins TRBV10-3 and TRBJ1-1; 11 bases map to TRBD1. Germline assignment: CDR1 ENHRY and CDR2 SYGVKD. V shed 6 bases and J 6 bases; nucleotides not matched to a gene: 6. The CDR3 loop spans 14 amino acids. The CDR3 protein is CAIRGDRGSSEAFF. The CDR3 nucleotides read TGTGCCATCAGGGGGGACAGGGGGTCCTCTGAAGCTTTCTTT.

The rearrangement joins TRBV5-1 to TRBJ1-1; no reliable D call. Germline V gene lookup returns CDR1 SGHRS and CDR2 YFSETQ. This CDR3 has 9 amino acids. V was trimmed by 9 bases and J by 2 bases, leaving 2 bases between them. The chain's CDR3 is CANNTEAFF. For the CDR3, the DNA is TGCGCCAACAACACTGAAGCTTTCTTT.

The chain combines TRBV4-2 with TRBJ1-5; D not certain. Trimming removed 0 bases from V and 1 base from J, with 16 bases in between. This CDR3 comprises 18 residues. Looked up from germline, CDR1 is LGHNA and CDR2 is YNFKEQ. This CDR3 is CASSQDRPHPSSNQPQHF. The CDR3 nucleotides read TGTGCCAGCAGCCAAGATAGGCCTCACCCATCGAGCAATCAGCCCCAGCATTTT.

This rearrangement joins TRBV7-9 to TRBJ2-2; tentatively, D is TRBD1 (6 bases). The CDR3 contains 18 residues. V gave up 5 bases and J gave up 6 bases, with 25 bases separating them. Looked up from germline, CDR1 is SEHNR and CDR2 is FQNEAQ (reference sequence). The DNA for the CDR3 is TGTGCCAGCAGCCGTCAGTCCCTGGTGGGGGCTGTGTCCGGGGAGCTGTTTTTT. This translates into CASSRQSLVGAVSGELFF.

V and J are TRBV6-6 and TRBJ1-4; no firm D call. Between the trimmed V and J ends, which lost 2 bases and 7 bases, there was a span of 8 bases. The CDR3 sequence is 13 residues long. CDR1 and CDR2 from the germline V gene are MNHNY and SVGAGI (reference sequence). CDR3 residues: CASSYRRSEKLFF. In DNA, the CDR3 is TGTGCCAGCAGTTACAGGAGGAGTGAAAAACTGTTTTTT.

The chain couples TRBV12-3 or TRBV12-4 to TRBJ2-7; D call uncertain. CDR3 length equals 13 residues. V lost 2 bases and J lost 6, with 11 bases in between. CDR3 residues: CASSLWSAFEQYF. As DNA, the CDR3 is TGTGCCAGCAGTTTATGGAGCGCCTTCGAGCAGTACTTC.

This sequence joins TRBV3-1 (or the pseudogene TRBV3-2) and TRBJ2-5, with TRBD1 identical over 8 bases. The CDR3 has 17 amino acids. Germline V gene data show CDR1 as LGHDT and CDR2 as YNNKEL (reference sequence). V lost 4 bases to trimming and J lost 5 bases; unmatched junction nucleotides: 15. The CDR3 DNA reads as TGTGCCAGCAGCCTAGGGGCTGGACAGGGCACCCGGGAGACCCAGTACTTC. It translates to CASSLGAGQGTRETQYF.

The chain has TRBV24-1 and TRBJ2-1, with 8 bases lining up with TRBD2. The trim removed 5 bases at V and 5 bases at J, leaving 7 bases unmatched. This CDR3 region has 15 residues. The germline V gene encodes CDR1 KGHDR and CDR2 SFDVKD. CDR3: CATSGNSGEHNEQFF. The CDR3, as DNA: TGTGCCACCAGTGGTAATAGCGGGGAACACAATGAGCAGTTCTTC.

The chain has TRBV6-5 and TRBJ2-3; D gene ambiguous. Trimming removed 7 bases from V and 3 bases from J, with 8 bases in between. This CDR3 is built from 12 residues. The germline V gene encodes CDR1 MNHEY and CDR2 SVGAGI. Written as DNA, the CDR3 is TGTGCCAGCAAAACTCCGACAGATACGCAGTATTTT. Amino acid sequence: CASKTPTDTQYF.

This chain uses TRBV27 with TRBJ2-1; 10 bases agree with TRBD2. This CDR3 comprises 15 residues. J lost 6 bases, V lost 5 bases, and 7 bases had no gene match. The V gene's germline CDR1 is MNHEY and CDR2 SMNVEV (reference sequence). In DNA form, the CDR3 reads TGTGCCAGCAGTACCTTAGCGGGAGGCCTCAATGAGCAGTTCTTC. The encoded protein is CASSTLAGGLNEQFF.

The table lists this clone with a count of one. The CDR3 protein is CASSRDSSYNEQFF. In nucleotides, the CDR3 is TGTGCCAGTAGTCGGGACTCCTCCTACAATGAGCAGTTCTTC. J is TRBJ2-1 and V is TRBV19, with a weak D call TRBD2 (6 bases). CDR1 and CDR2 from the germline V gene are LNHDA and SQIVND (reference sequence). V was clipped by 5 bases and J by 0 bases, with 8 bases between them. The CDR3 has 14 residues. Drawing the rest from reference TRBV19 and TRBJ2-1, the complete variable domain is DGGITQSPKYLFRKEGQNVTLSCEQNLNHDAMYWYRQDPGQGLRLIYYSQIVNDFQKGDIAEGYSVSREKKESFPLTVTSAQKNPTAFYLCASSRDSSYNEQFFGPGTRLTVL.

The rearrangement links TRBV5-1 to TRBJ2-2, with D maybe TRBD2 (5 bases). The CDR3 spans 15 residues. Germline V gene data show CDR1 as SGHRS and CDR2 as YFSETQ. Trimming pared 0 bases from V and 15 bases from J, leaving 21 bases between. CDR3 sequence reads: CASSLDPSRTGFMFF. The CDR3, as DNA: TGCGCCAGCAGCTTGGACCCTAGTAGGACGGGATTTATGTTTTTT.

V and J are TRBV4-1 and TRBJ2-1, with D possibly matching TRBD1 (6 bases). The CDR3 extends over 19 amino acids. Trimming pared 1 base from V and 0 bases from J, leaving 19 bases between. CDR1 is MGHRA, CDR2 YSYEKL, per germline. The CDR3 sequence is CASSQVYPQGESSYNEQFF. DNA for the CDR3: TGCGCCAGCAGCCAAGTTTACCCACAGGGAGAGAGCTCCTACAATGAGCAGTTCTTC.

The chain is built from TRBV18 and TRBJ2-4; the D call may be TRBD1 or TRBD2 (5 bases each). This CDR3 spans 17 amino acids. Germline lookup yields CDR1 KGHSH and CDR2 LQKENI. Trimming removed 1 base from V and 5 bases from J, with 18 bases in between. The DNA of the CDR3 is TGTGCCAGCTCACCACGGGACGCCGCTGGTACCCAAAACATTCAGTACTTC. Its protein is CASSPRDAAGTQNIQYF.

The rearrangement joins TRBV14 to TRBJ2-7, with 9 bases aligning to TRBD2. Germline trimming cut 4 bases from V and 6 bases from J; bases unmatched to any gene: 13. Germline loops: CDR1 SGHDN, CDR2 FVKESK. The CDR3 totals 16 residues. CDR3 loop: CASSPGPGLAILEQYF. CDR3 in DNA: TGTGCCAGCAGCCCAGGACCGGGACTAGCAATCCTCGAGCAGTACTTC.

V and J are TRBV6-1 and TRBJ2-7, with TRBD1 matching over 10 bases. J gave up 5 bases and V 3 bases, and 10 bases lay outside the gene matches. Germline V gene lookup returns CDR1 MNHNS and CDR2 SASEGT. The CDR3 totals 16 residues. The CDR3 coding sequence is TGTGCCAGCAGTGACAACTTCCGGGACAGGGGACACGAGCAGTACTTC. As protein: CASSDNFRDRGHEQYF.

The chain links TRBV5-5 to TRBJ2-6, with D possibly being TRBD2 (5 bases). Germline V gene sequence: CDR1 SGHKS, CDR2 YYEKEE (reference sequence). Trimming stripped 4 bases from V and 3 bases from J, with 11 bases between. The CDR3 is made up of 15 amino acids. The CDR3 is CASSVVAGGANVLTF. DNA of the CDR3: TGTGCCAGCAGCGTCGTGGCGGGTGGGGCCAACGTCCTGACTTTC.

The chain uses TRBV11-3 and TRBJ2-1; 9 nucleotides agree with TRBD2. The CDR3 is 14 amino acids. Trimming cost V 5 bases and J 6 bases; bases outside gene matches: 5. The V gene's germline CDR1 is SGHNT and CDR2 YENEEA. This CDR3 is CASSQREAFNEQFF. CDR3 in DNA: TGTGCCAGCAGCCAGCGGGAGGCTTTCAATGAGCAGTTCTTC.

V gene TRBV14 combines with J gene TRBJ1-2; 9 bases align to TRBD1. V lost 3 bases to trimming and J lost 4 bases; unmatched junction nucleotides: 3. Germline assignment: CDR1 SGHDN and CDR2 FVKESK. The CDR3 is 14 residues long. DNA for the CDR3: TGTGCCAGCAGCCAGGGGACAGGGCCCTATGGCTACACCTTC. Amino acid sequence: CASSQGTGPYGYTF.

The chain combines TRBV10-1 with TRBJ2-1; 7 nucleotides match TRBD2. After removal of 4 bases from V and 12 bases from J, the junction contained 9 bases not matched to a gene. Germline V CDR1 and CDR2: WNHNN, SYGVQD (reference sequence). This CDR3 spans 13 amino acids. The CDR3 DNA follows: TGCGCCAGCAGTGCGATGGGCGGGAGTAGGCAGTTCTTC. Amino acids: CASSAMGGSRQFF.

The rearrangement uses TRBV7-9 and TRBJ1-5; D possibly corresponds to TRBD1 (6 bases). Trimming pared 3 bases from V and 5 bases from J, leaving 11 bases between. The CDR3 is made up of 14 amino acids. Germline assignment: CDR1 SEHNR and CDR2 FQNEAQ (reference sequence). The CDR3 bases are TGTGCCAGCAGCTTTACAGGGATACATCAGCCCCAGCATTTT. Protein sequence: CASSFTGIHQPQHF.

This clone showed up just once. V gene TRBV6-5 combines with J gene TRBJ1-5, with D uncertain. The V and J ends lost 6 bases and 5 bases respectively, with 11 bases between them. The CDR3 sequence is 13 residues long. CDR1 and CDR2 (germline): MNHEY, SVGAGI. The CDR3 coding sequence is TGTGCCAGCAGAGGCAGGCCGCATCAGCCCCAGCATTTT. This codes for CASRGRPHQPQHF.

The rearrangement uses TRBV28 and TRBJ1-2, with 8 bases matching TRBD1. The ends lost 4 bases at V and 4 bases at J; junction bases unmatched: 11. In germline, CDR1 is MDHEN, CDR2 SYDVKM. The CDR3 consists of 16 residues. The DNA of the CDR3 is TGTGCCAGCAGTTCCGCGGACAGGGAATTTATCTATGGCTACACCTTC. This sequence encodes CASSSADREFIYGYTF.